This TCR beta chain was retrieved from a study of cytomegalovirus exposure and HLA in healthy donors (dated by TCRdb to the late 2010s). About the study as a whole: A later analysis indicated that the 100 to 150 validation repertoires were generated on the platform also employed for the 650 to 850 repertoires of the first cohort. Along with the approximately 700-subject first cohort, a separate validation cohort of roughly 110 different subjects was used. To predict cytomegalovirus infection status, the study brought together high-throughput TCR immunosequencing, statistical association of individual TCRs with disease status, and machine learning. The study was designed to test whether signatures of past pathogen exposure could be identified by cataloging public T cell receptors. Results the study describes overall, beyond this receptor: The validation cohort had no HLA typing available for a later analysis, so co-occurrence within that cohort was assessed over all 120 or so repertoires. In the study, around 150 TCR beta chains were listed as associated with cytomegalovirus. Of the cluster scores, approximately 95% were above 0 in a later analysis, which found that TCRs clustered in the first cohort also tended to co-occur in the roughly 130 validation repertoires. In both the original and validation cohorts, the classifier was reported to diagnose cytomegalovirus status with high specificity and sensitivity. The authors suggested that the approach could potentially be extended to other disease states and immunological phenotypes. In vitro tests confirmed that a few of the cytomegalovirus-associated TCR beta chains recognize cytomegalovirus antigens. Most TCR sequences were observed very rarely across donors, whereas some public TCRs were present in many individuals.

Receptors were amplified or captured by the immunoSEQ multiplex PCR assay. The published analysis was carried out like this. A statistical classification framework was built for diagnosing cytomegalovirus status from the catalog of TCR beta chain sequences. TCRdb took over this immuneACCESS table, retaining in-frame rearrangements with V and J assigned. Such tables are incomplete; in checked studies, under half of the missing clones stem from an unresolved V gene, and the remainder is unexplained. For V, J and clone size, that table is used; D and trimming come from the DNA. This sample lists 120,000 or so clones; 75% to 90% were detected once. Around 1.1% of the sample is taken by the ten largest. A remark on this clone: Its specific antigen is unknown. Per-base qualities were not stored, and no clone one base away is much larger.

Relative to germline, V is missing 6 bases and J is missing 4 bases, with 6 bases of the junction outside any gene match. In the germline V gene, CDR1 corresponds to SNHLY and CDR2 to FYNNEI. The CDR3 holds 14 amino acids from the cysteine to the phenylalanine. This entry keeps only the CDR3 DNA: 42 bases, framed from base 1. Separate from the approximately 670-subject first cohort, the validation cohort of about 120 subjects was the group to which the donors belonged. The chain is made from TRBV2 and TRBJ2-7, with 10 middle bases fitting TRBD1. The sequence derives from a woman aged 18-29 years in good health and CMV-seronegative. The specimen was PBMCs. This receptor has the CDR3 CASSTGTGVYEQYF. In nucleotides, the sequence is TGTGCCAGCAGCACCGGGACAGGGGTATACGAGCAGTACTTC.